The rows below give T cell receptor beta chains drawn from one sample of a study of blood T cell repertoires in COVID-19. Repertoires were generated with immunoSEQ multiplex PCR, while TCRdb's copy carries only in-frame clones and drops some. The sample consists of roughly 99,000 clones, 60% to 85% of them appearing once. The material sequenced was peripheral blood. The source of these receptors is a man between 65 and 80 years old with acute or convalescent COVID-19. The conserved cysteine and the conserved F or W are not part of the CDR3 here.

length: 15
V: TRBV3-1/TRBV3-2
J: TRBJ2-1
CDR3: ASSQGSWGGDYNEQF

length: 11
V: TRBV14
J: TRBJ2-5
CDR3: ASSQVLLGAQY

length: 10
V: TRBV2
J: TRBJ1-2
CDR3: ASREGADGYT

length: 12
V: TRBV5-1
J: TRBJ1-1
CDR3: ASSYGQGATEAF

length: 14
V: TRBV19
J: TRBJ1-2
CDR3: ASSPIRQGHNYGYT

length: 14
V: TRBV24-1
J: TRBJ2-1
CDR3: ATRGGSGLANNEQF

length: 12
V: TRBV10-3
J: TRBJ2-2
CDR3: AITDSLGTGELF

length: 11
V: TRBV2
J: TRBJ1-2
CDR3: ASRGGGGRGYT

length: 11
V: TRBV29-1
J: TRBJ1-1
CDR3: SVVTGFGTEAF

length: 13
V: TRBV18
J: TRBJ1-5
CDR3: ASSPPPGADQPQH

length: 9
V: TRBV24-1
J: TRBJ1-5
CDR3: ATGGIQPQH

length: 12
V: TRBV25-1
J: TRBJ2-4
CDR3: ASSTGLAKNIQY

length: 12
V: TRBV18
J: TRBJ2-1
CDR3: ASSRDVGGNEQF

length: 14
V: TRBV5-4
J: TRBJ2-1
CDR3: ASSLGGLDKYNEQF

length: 12
V: TRBV11-2
J: TRBJ2-3
CDR3: ASSRGLSTDTQY

length: 14
V: TRBV5-5
J: TRBJ2-2
CDR3: ASSLLAGFGTGELF

length: 13
V: TRBV5-8
J: TRBJ2-2
CDR3: ASSLVLAGAGELF

length: 12
V: TRBV6-5
J: TRBJ1-3
CDR3: ASSLGTGANTIY

length: 12
V: TRBV6-5
J: TRBJ1-2
CDR3: ASRPDRAVGGYT

length: 13
V: TRBV6-5
J: TRBJ2-2
CDR3: ASSSGGPNTGELF

length: 11
V: TRBV13
J: TRBJ2-7
CDR3: ASSLGGQGEQY

length: 12
V: TRBV6-1
J: TRBJ1-6
CDR3: ASSEQGTASPLH

length: 14
V: TRBV11-3
J: TRBJ2-2
CDR3: ASSPIAGGVAGELF

length: 14
V: TRBV7-9
J: TRBJ2-7
CDR3: ASSPLLRGRAYEQY

length: 13
V: TRBV28
J: TRBJ1-3
CDR3: ASSSGQGVGNTIY

length: 18
V: TRBV3-1/TRBV3-2
J: TRBJ2-3
CDR3: ASSHLYGRGGNYGTDTQY

length: 12
V: TRBV6-5
J: TRBJ2-1
CDR3: ASGRSGGALEQF

length: 16
V: TRBV27
J: TRBJ2-7
CDR3: ASSSRADKRGASYEQY

length: 11
V: TRBV6-5
J: TRBJ1-2
CDR3: ASSYGGSDGYT

length: 12
V: TRBV6-5
J: TRBJ2-2
CDR3: ASTPTRRAGELF

length: 10
V: TRBV25-1
J: TRBJ1-2
CDR3: ASSTGTYGYT

length: 13
V: TRBV6-5
J: TRBJ1-5
CDR3: ASMRDPLSNQPQH

length: 11
V: TRBV5-1
J: TRBJ2-5
CDR3: ASSLNQEETQY

length: 11
V: TRBV6-6
J: TRBJ1-5
CDR3: AIGGLSNQPQH

length: 9
V: TRBV27
J: TRBJ1-4
CDR3: ASRGGEKLF

length: 13
V: TRBV6-5
J: TRBJ2-5
CDR3: ASRRGTPSLGTQY

length: 14
V: TRBV10-3
J: TRBJ2-1
CDR3: AISRVMGQGYNEQF

length: 14
V: TRBV19
J: TRBJ2-2
CDR3: ASSWDRGRNTGELF

length: 14
V: TRBV5-4
J: TRBJ1-2
CDR3: ASSKGQGPPNYGYT

length: 12
V: TRBV18
J: TRBJ1-1
CDR3: ASSPPTAGAEAF

length: 13
V: TRBV4-3
J: TRBJ1-1
CDR3: ASSQDPRMNTEAF

length: 13
V: TRBV5-1
J: TRBJ2-1
CDR3: ASSLQDYGLNEQF

length: 13
V: TRBV5-4
J: TRBJ2-1
CDR3: ASSAPGTVYNEQF

length: 10
V: TRBV2
J: TRBJ1-5
CDR3: ASGKGGQPQH

length: 12
V: TRBV5-4
J: TRBJ1-1
CDR3: ASSQQGRDTEAF

length: 14
V: TRBV4-2
J: TRBJ1-1
CDR3: ASSQDPRRGNTEAF

length: 12
V: TRBV5-1
J: TRBJ2-2
CDR3: ASFRDRVGGELF

length: 13
V: TRBV3-1/TRBV3-2
J: TRBJ1-2
CDR3: ASSQDWRGNYGYT

length: 10
V: TRBV29-1
J: TRBJ2-5
CDR3: SEGTAEETQY

length: 13
V: TRBV7-8
J: TRBJ2-3
CDR3: ASSPGDYVTDTQY